Below are 16 T cell receptor beta chains sequenced from a single sample in a study of T-cell reconstitution after alpha-beta-depleted transplantation in children. It was with unique molecular identifiers that the TCRbeta library was prepared. TCRdb redid the calling of the PCR reads with MiXCR, one entry per CDR3 protein. The repertoire holds about 830,000 distinct CDR3 sequences, with roughly 15% as singletons. The sequenced sample was PBMCs, mostly from graft donor cells, obtained 360 days after TCRalphabeta/CD19-depleted stem cell transplant. The receptors derive from a male patient between 5 and 17 years old who had a stem cell transplant for acute lymphoblastic leukemia, so the T cells may come from the graft donor.

CDR3 in DNA: TGTGCCAGCAGCCAAGGAGCAGGCACGAACACTGAAGCTTTCTTT. Its translation is CASSQGAGTNTEAFF. The chain carries TRBV3-1 and TRBJ1-1; D unresolved. Trimming removed 1 base at V and 1 base at J, with 10 bases between. CDR1 is LGHDT, CDR2 YNNKEL, per germline (reference sequence). The CDR3 has 15 amino acids.

The sample holds one count of this clonotype. The genes are TRBV7-3 and TRBJ1-5; 12 nucleotides line up with TRBD1. CDR1 is SGHTA and CDR2 is FQGTGA in the germline V gene. CDR3 length: 15 amino acids. Trimming took 5 bases from V and 5 from J; bases not matched to a gene: 4. The DNA for the CDR3 is TGTGCCAGCAGCAAAGGGGACAGGGGGCATCAGCCCCAGCATTTT. Translation: CASSKGDRGHQPQHF.

The genes are TRBV12-3 or TRBV12-4 and TRBJ2-2; 10 nucleotides line up with TRBD2. This CDR3 has 15 amino acids. Unmatched junction bases numbered 6, after V lost 6 bases and J lost 5 bases. This CDR3 reads CASSTGTSVTGELFF. CDR3 nucleotides: TGTGCCAGCAGCACTGGGACTAGCGTGACCGGGGAGCTGTTTTTT.

The chain combines TRBV12-3 or TRBV12-4 with TRBJ2-5, with TRBD1 matching over 8 bases. V gave up 6 bases and J gave up 4 bases; unmatched junction bases: 7. The CDR3 spans 14 residues. The CDR3 sequence is CASRPRGRGETQYF. In DNA, the CDR3 is TGTGCCAGCAGGCCCAGGGGGCGCGGAGAGACCCAGTACTTC.

V and J are TRBV12-3 or TRBV12-4 and TRBJ1-1; the D is unclear. This CDR3 is 13 amino acids long. V lost 6 bases, J lost 1 base, and 9 bases lay in between. The CDR3 region is CASRGEGNTEAFF. CDR3 coding DNA: TGTGCCAGCAGAGGAGAGGGGAACACTGAAGCTTTCTTT.

This clonotype was counted only a few times. This chain links TRBV7-8 with TRBJ2-3, with a weak D call TRBD2 (5 bases). Deletions cut 1 base from V and 3 bases from J, with 17 bases between. The length of the CDR3 is 17 residues. Germline values: CDR1 SGHVS, CDR2 FQNEAQ. CDR3 sequence: CASSLVYRRRGTDTQYF. In DNA, the CDR3 is TGTGCCAGCAGCTTAGTGTACCGTCGTCGGGGTACAGATACGCAGTATTTT.

Comments on this clonotype: One junction end disagrees with the germline gene, perhaps due to a read error. This chain connects TRBV5-1 to TRBJ2-1; no definite D call. The CDR3 is 13 amino acids. Germline V CDR1 and CDR2: SGHRS, YFSETQ. CDR3 protein: CASSLNLGNGQFF. In DNA, the CDR3 is TGCGCCAGCAGCTTAAACCTTGGTAATGGGCAGTTCTTC.

This clonotype was seen more than once but under ten times. The chain has TRBV29-1 and TRBJ2-5; no definite D call. The CDR3 loop spans 13 amino acids. Germline loops: CDR1 SQVTM, CDR2 ANQGSEA. CDR3 DNA: TGCTCCGTTACTGGGCAGCAAGGATGGACCCAGTACTTC. Translated, it gives CSVTGQQGWTQYF.

This clonotype was counted only a few times. The chain couples TRBV7-9 to TRBJ2-7, with 9 bases aligning to TRBD1. Germline CDR1 reads SEHNR; CDR2 reads FQNEAQ (reference sequence). CDR3 length equals 15 residues. V was clipped by 4 bases and J by 2 bases; unmatched bases: 6. The CDR3 region is CASSYPGTGTYEQYF. In DNA, the CDR3 is TGTGCCAGCAGCTACCCCGGGACAGGGACCTACGAGCAGTACTTC.

This clonotype has only a few counts. The chain is built from TRBV7-9 and TRBJ1-1; perhaps TRBD1 as D (6 bases). Looked up from germline, CDR1 is SEHNR and CDR2 is FQNEAQ (reference sequence). This CDR3 is built from 15 residues. Trimming cost V 5 bases and J 0 bases, with 13 bases left between them. CDR3 amino acids: CASSLQTGLNTEAFF. DNA of the CDR3: TGTGCCAGCAGCCTTCAGACAGGTCTGAACACTGAAGCTTTCTTT. Full variable domain (missing parts from reference TRBV7-9 and TRBJ1-1): DTGVSQNPRHKITKRGQNVTFRCDPISEHNRLYWYRQTLGQGPEFLTYFQNEAQLEKSRLLSDRFSAERPKGSFSTLEIQRTEQGDSAMYLCASSLQTGLNTEAFFGQGTRLTVV.

The V gene is TRBV9, the J gene TRBJ2-3; 9 bases align to TRBD2. Germline V gives CDR1 SGDLS, CDR2 YYNGEE. The trim removed 2 bases at V and 1 base at J, leaving 8 bases unmatched. The length of the CDR3 is 17 residues. CDR3 coding DNA: TGTGCCAGCAGCGTTTTAGAGCGGGAGGTTGGCACAGATACGCAGTATTTT. This sequence encodes CASSVLEREVGTDTQYF.

This chain uses TRBV20-1 with TRBJ2-2; 13 nucleotides match TRBD2. The germline V gene encodes CDR1 DFQATT and CDR2 SNEGSKA (reference sequence). Trimming cost V 5 bases and J 5 bases; bases outside gene matches: 2. The CDR3 extends over 14 amino acids. The CDR3 nucleotides read TGCAGTGCTCCGACTAGCGGGAGGACCGGGGAGCTGTTTTTT. As protein: CSAPTSGRTGELFF.

This clonotype was seen repeatedly, ten times or more. The rearrangement joins TRBV7-6 to TRBJ2-2; D uncertain. This CDR3 comprises 16 residues. CDR1 is SGHVS, CDR2 FNYEAQ, per germline. Trimming cost V 0 bases and J 1 base, with 9 bases left between them. The CDR3 spells CASSLAGTENTGELFF. The CDR3 coding sequence is TGTGCCAGCAGCTTAGCAGGCACAGAGAACACCGGGGAGCTGTTTTTT.

This clonotype occurred a few times. CDR3 nucleotides: TGTGCCAGCGGAGAGCCCCCTGGGCCCGGGGAGCTGTTTTTT. It translates to CASGEPPGPGELFF. The chain is built from TRBV6-2 or TRBV6-3 and TRBJ2-2; D unclear. The CDR3 sequence is 14 residues long. V dropped 8 bases and J dropped 6 bases, with 16 bases sitting between them. From germline, CDR1 is MNHEY and CDR2 SVGEGT.

The chain joins TRBV29-1 to TRBJ2-7; possibly TRBD2 for D (5 bases). Trimming pared 4 bases from V and 2 bases from J, leaving 15 bases between. Germline V gene lookup returns CDR1 SQVTM and CDR2 ANQGSEA. This CDR3 comprises 14 residues. CDR3 amino acids: CSVGPRVGTYEQYF. In nucleotides, the CDR3 is TGCAGCGTTGGGCCGAGGGTGGGGACCTACGAGCAGTACTTC.

The table lists this clonotype with a few counts. This rearrangement joins TRBV7-8 to TRBJ2-7; D possibly corresponds to TRBD2 (6 bases). The V gene lost 1 base and the J gene lost 6 bases, with 10 bases spanning the gap. Germline loops: CDR1 SGHVS, CDR2 FQNEAQ. This CDR3 is 13 amino acids long. CDR3 protein: CASSLVPGAEQYF. DNA for the CDR3: TGTGCCAGCAGCTTAGTGCCGGGAGCCGAGCAGTACTTC.